This T cell receptor (beta chain) comes out of a study of shared clonotypes between healthy human individuals. The overall study: The cohort comprised a couple of women and a few men. Their ages spanned 18 to 49 years.

With regard to this clone: The antigen is unknown.

Study outcomes and limitations: Despite large depth, rarefaction showed incomplete sorted-subset sequencing.

Germline loops: CDR1 SGHRS, CDR2 YFSETQ. The germline V and J ends were trimmed by 4 bases and 0 bases, with 13 bases remaining between them. The CDR3 contains 15 residues. Profiled with immunoSEQ multiplex PCR; TCRdb holds only in-frame clones, not every one. The profile shows roughly 2.5 million clones, roughly nine tenths of them singletons. This chain joins TRBV5-1 and TRBJ1-1; D is undetermined. Sequenced sample: naive CD4+ T cells sorted from blood. Noted subset: CD45RA+ positively selected. The origin of this receptor is a man aged 18-30 years in good health. The CDR3 nucleotides are TGCGCCAGCAGCCAAGGGCCTGGAGTGAACACTGAAGCTTTCTTT. Encoded protein: CASSQGPGVNTEAFF.